This TCR beta chain was profiled in a study of cytomegalovirus exposure and HLA in healthy donors. V shed 8 bases and J shed 0 bases, with 11 bases lying between them. This CDR3 spans 15 amino acids. CDR1 and CDR2 (germline): MNHEY, SVGAGI. Points from the study as a whole: Reports state that TCR beta sequences accurately predicted most subjects' HLA-A and HLA-B alleles. Because they were indistinguishable, some V segments, including TRBV6-2 and TRBV6-3, were excluded. TCR beta V- and J-gene trimming, according to a later analysis, was linked to a missense DCLRE1C variant. Upon later analysis, TCR association rates were observed to vary by HLA locus, being highest for DRB1 and lowest for HLA-C.

This clone occurred once. Its antigen is not identified. A multiplex PCR was run with 60 Vbeta primers and 13 Jbeta primers. This table comes from immunoSEQ multiplex PCR, and its TCRdb copy is limited to in-frame clones, with some not included. The sample gives tens of thousands of clones, 65% to 75% of which show up once; almost 7% is in the top ten. The sample comprised PBMCs. This chain uses TRBV6-5 with TRBJ2-6; D perhaps matches TRBD2 (7 bases). This sequence originates from a man aged 25 to 45 in good health and CMV-seropositive. The CDR3 DNA reads TGTGCCAGCGGGGGGGCGAGCTCTGGGGCCAACGTCCTGACTTTC. Its protein is CASGGASSGANVLTF.